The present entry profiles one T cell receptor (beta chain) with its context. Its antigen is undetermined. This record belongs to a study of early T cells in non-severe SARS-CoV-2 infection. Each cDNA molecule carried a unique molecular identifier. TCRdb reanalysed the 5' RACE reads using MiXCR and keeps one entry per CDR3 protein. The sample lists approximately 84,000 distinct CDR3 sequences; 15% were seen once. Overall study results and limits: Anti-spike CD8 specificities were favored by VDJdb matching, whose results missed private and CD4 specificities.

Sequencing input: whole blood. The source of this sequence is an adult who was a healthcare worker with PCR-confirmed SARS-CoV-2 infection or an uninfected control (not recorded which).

The CDR3 protein is CASMSYLNTEAFF. CDR3 DNA: TGTGCCAGCATGAGTTACCTAAACACTGAAGCTTTCTTT. The rearrangement joins TRBV7-2 to TRBJ1-1; no reliable D call. The CDR3 length is 13 residues. Germline V gene lookup returns CDR1 SGHTA and CDR2 FQGNSA. V was clipped by 7 bases and J by 2 bases, with 11 bases between them.